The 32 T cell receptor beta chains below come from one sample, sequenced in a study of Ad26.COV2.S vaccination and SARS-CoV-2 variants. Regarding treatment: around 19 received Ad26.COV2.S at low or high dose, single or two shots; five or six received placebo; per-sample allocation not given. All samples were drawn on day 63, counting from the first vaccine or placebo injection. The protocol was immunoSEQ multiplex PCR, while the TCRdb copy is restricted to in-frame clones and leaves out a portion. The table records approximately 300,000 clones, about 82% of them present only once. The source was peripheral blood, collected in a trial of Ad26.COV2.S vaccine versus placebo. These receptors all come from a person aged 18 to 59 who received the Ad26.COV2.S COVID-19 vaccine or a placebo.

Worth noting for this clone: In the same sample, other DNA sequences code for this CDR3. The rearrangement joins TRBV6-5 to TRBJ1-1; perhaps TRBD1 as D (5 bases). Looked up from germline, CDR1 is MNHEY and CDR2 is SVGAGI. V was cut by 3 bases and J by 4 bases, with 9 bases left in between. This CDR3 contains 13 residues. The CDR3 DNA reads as TGTGCCAGCAGTTATCCGGGGGGCACTGAAGCTTTCTTT. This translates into CASSYPGGTEAFF.

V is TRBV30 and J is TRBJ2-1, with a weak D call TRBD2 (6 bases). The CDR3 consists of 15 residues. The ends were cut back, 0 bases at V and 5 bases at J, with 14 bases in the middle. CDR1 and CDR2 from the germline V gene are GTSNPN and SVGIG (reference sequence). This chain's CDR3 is CAWSVRLEGNNEQFF. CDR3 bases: TGTGCCTGGAGTGTACGACTGGAGGGAAACAATGAGCAGTTCTTC. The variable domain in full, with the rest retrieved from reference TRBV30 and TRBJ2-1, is SQTIHQWPATLVQPVGSPLSLECTVEGTSNPNLYWYRQAAGRGLQLLFYSVGIGQISSEVPQNLSASRPQDRQFILSSKKLLLSDSGFYLCAWSVRLEGNNEQFFGPGTRLTVL.

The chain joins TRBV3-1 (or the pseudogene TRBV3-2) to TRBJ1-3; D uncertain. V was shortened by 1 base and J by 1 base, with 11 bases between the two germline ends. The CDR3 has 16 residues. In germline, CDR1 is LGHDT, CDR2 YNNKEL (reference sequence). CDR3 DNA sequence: TGTGCCAGCAGCCAAGTCGTTGGGTATTCTGGAAACACCATATATTTT. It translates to CASSQVVGYSGNTIYF.

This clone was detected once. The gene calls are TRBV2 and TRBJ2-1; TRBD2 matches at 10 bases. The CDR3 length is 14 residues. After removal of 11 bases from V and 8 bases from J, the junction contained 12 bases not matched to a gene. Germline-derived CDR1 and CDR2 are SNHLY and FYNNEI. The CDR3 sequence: CAGTLAGVGDEQFF. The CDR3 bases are TGTGCCGGGACTCTAGCGGGGGTGGGGGATGAGCAGTTCTTC.

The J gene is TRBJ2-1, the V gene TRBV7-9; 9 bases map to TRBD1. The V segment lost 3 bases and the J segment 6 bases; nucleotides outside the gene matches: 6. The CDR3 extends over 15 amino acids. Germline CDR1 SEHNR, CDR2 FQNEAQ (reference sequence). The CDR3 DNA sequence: TGTGCCAGCAGCTTTGAACAGGGGGCTGCCAATGAGCAGTTCTTC. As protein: CASSFEQGAANEQFF. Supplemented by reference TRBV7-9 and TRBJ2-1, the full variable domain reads DTGVSQNPRHKITKRGQNVTFRCDPISEHNRLYWYRQTLGQGPEFLTYFQNEAQLEKSRLLSDRFSAERPKGSFSTLEIQRTEQGDSAMYLCASSFEQGAANEQFFGPGTRLTVL.

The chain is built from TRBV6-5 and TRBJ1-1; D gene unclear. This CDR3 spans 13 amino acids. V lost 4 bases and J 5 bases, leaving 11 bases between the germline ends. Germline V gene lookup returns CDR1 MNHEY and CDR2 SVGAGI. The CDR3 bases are TGTGCCAGCAGTTCGAATAGTCGGACTGAAGCTTTCTTT. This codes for CASSSNSRTEAFF.

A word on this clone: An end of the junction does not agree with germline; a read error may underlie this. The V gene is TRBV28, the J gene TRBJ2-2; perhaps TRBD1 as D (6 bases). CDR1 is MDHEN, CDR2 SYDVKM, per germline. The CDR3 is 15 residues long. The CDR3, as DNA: TGTGCCGGCAGTCACAGGGTGGGCGACACCGGGGAGCTGTTTTTT. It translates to CAGSHRVGDTGELFF.

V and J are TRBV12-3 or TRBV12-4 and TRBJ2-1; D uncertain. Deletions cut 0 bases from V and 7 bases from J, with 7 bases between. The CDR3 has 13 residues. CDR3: CASSLALNNEQFF. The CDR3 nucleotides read TGTGCCAGCAGTTTAGCCCTAAATAATGAGCAGTTCTTC.

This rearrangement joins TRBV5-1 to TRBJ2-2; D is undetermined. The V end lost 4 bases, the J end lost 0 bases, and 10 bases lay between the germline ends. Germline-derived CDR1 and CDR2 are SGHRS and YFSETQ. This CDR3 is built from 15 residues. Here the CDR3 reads CASSERVANTGELFF. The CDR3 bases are TGCGCCAGCAGCGAACGAGTAGCGAACACCGGGGAGCTGTTTTTT. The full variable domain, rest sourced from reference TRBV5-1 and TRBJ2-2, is KAGVTQTPRYLIKTRGQQVTLSCSPISGHRSVSWYQQTPGQGLQFLFEYFSETQRNKGNFPGRFSGRQFSNSRSEMNVSTLELGDSALYLCASSERVANTGELFFGEGSRLTVL.

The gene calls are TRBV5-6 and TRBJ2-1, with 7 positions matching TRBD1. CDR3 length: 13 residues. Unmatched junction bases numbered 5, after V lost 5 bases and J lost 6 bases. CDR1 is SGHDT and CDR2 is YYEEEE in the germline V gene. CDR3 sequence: CASRVTGLNEQFF. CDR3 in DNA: TGTGCCAGCAGGGTGACAGGGCTCAATGAGCAGTTCTTC.

CDR3 sequence: CASLAPGGNYGYTF. CDR3 in DNA: TGTGCCAGCTTAGCCCCGGGGGGGAACTATGGCTACACCTTC. The V call is TRBV6-5, the J call TRBJ1-2; a weak D match, TRBD1 (5 bases). The V gene lost 8 bases and the J gene lost 2 bases, with 15 bases spanning the gap. Germline V gene lookup returns CDR1 MNHEY and CDR2 SVGAGI. This CDR3 has 14 amino acids.

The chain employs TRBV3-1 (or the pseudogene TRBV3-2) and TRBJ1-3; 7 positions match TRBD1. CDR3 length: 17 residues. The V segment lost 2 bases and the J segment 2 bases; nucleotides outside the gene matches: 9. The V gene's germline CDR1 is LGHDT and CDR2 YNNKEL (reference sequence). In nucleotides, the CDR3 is TGTGCCAGCAGCCAACCCGCCAGGACAGGCACTGGAAACACCATATATTTT. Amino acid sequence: CASSQPARTGTGNTIYF.

The CDR3 region has the DNA TGTGCCAGCAGCGAAACGGGACAGAACAATCAGCCCCAGCATTTT. It is translated as CASSETGQNNQPQHF. V usage is TRBV7-2 and J usage is TRBJ1-5; 7 nucleotides match TRBD1. CDR1 SGHTA and CDR2 FQGNSA come from the germline V gene. Unmatched junction bases numbered 7, after V lost 5 bases and J lost 3 bases. The CDR3 totals 15 residues.

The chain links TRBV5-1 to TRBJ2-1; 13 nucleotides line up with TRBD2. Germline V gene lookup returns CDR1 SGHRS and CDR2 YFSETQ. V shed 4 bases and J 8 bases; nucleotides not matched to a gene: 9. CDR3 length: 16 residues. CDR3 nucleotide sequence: TGCGCCAGCAGCCGCCCACTAGCGGGGGGGCCCGATGAGCAGTTCTTC. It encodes CASSRPLAGGPDEQFF.

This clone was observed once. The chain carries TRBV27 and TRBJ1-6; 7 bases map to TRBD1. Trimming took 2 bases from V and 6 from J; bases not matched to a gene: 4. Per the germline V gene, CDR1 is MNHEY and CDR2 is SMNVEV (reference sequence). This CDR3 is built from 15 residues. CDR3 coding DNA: TGTGCCAGCAGTTTAGAGGGGGCGTTTAATTCACCCCTCCACTTT. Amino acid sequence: CASSLEGAFNSPLHF.

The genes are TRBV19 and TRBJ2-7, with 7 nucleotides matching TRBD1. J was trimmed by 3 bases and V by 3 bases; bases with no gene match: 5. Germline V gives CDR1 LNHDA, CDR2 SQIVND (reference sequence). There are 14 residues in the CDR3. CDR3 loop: CASSIRTGYYEQYF. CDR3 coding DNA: TGTGCCAGTAGTATCCGGACAGGTTACTACGAGCAGTACTTC.

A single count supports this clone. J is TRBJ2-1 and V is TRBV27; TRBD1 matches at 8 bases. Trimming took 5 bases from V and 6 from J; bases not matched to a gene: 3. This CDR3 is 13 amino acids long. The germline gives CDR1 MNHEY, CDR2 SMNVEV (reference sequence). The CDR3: CASSMDRANEQFF. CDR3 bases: TGTGCCAGCAGTATGGACAGGGCCAATGAGCAGTTCTTC.

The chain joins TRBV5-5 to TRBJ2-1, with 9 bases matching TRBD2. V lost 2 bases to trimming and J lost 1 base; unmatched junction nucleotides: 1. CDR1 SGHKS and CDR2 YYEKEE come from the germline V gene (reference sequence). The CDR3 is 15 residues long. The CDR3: CASSLSGGSYNEQFF. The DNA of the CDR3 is TGTGCCAGCAGCTTAAGCGGGGGGTCCTACAATGAGCAGTTCTTC. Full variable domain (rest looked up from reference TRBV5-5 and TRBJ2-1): DAGVTQSPTHLIKTRGQQVTLRCSPISGHKSVSWYQQVLGQGPQFIFQYYEKEERGRGNFPDRFSARQFPNYSSELNVNALLLGDSALYLCASSLSGGSYNEQFFGPGTRLTVL.

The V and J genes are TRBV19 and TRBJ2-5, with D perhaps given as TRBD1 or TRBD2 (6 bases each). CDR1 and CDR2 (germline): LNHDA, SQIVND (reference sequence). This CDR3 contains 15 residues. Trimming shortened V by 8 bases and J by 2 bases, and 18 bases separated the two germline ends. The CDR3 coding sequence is TGTGCCAGTCGGGCGAGGGGGGCAGGACAAGAGACCCAGTACTTC. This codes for CASRARGAGQETQYF.

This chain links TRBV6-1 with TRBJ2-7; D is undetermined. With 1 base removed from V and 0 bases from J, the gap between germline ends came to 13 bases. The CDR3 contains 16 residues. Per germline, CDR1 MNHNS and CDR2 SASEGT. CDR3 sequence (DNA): TGTGCCAGCAGTGAAGGGCAGGCTTCCTTCTCCTACGAGCAGTACTTC. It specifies CASSEGQASFSYEQYF.

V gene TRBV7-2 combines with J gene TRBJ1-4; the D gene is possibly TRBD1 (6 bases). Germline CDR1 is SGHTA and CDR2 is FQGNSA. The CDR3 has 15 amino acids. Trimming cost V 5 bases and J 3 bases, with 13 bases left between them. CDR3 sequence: CASSPRGGSNEKLFF. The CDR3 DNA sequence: TGTGCCAGCAGCCCTAGAGGGGGATCTAATGAAAAACTGTTTTTT.

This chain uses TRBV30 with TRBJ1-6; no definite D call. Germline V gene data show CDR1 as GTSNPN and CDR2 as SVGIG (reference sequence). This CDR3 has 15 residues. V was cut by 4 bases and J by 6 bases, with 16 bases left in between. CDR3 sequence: CAWIPARRINSPLHF. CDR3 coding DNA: TGTGCCTGGATTCCCGCCCGACGGATTAATTCACCCCTCCACTTT. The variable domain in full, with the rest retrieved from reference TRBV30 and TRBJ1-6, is SQTIHQWPATLVQPVGSPLSLECTVEGTSNPNLYWYRQAAGRGLQLLFYSVGIGQISSEVPQNLSASRPQDRQFILSSKKLLLSDSGFYLCAWIPARRINSPLHFGNGTRLTVT.

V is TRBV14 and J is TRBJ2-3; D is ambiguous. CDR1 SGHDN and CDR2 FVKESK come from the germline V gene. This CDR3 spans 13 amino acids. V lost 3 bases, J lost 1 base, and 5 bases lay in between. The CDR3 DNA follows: TGTGCCAGCAGCCAGTTTCGCACAGATACGCAGTATTTT. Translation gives CASSQFRTDTQYF.

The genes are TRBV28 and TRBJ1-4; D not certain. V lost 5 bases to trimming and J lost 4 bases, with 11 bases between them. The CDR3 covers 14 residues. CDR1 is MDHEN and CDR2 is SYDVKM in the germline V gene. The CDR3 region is CASSPRAGNEKLFF. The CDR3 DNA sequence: TGTGCCAGCAGTCCTAGGGCGGGTAATGAAAAACTGTTTTTT.

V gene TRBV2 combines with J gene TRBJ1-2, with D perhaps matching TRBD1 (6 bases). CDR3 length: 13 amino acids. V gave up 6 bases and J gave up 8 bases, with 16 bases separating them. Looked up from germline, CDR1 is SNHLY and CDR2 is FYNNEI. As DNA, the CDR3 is TGTGCCAGCAGGGGAAGGGGGGCATGGGGCTACACCTTC. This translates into CASRGRGAWGYTF.

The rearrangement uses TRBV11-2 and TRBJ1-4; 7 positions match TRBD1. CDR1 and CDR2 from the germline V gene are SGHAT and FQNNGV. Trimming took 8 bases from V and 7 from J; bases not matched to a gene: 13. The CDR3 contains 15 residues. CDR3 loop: CASGSGRGRIEKLFF. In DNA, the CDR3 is TGTGCCAGCGGATCTGGGAGGGGGCGAATTGAAAAACTGTTTTTT.

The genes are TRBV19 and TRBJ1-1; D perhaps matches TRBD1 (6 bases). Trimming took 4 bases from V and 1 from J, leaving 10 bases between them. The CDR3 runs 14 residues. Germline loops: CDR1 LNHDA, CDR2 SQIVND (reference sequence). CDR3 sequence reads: CASSKSQGNTEAFF. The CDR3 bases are TGTGCCAGTAGTAAATCACAGGGGAACACTGAAGCTTTCTTT.

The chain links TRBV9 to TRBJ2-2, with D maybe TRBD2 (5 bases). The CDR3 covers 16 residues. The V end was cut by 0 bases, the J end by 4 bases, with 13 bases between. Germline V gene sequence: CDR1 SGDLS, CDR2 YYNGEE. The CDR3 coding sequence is TGTGCCAGCAGCGTAGCTAGAGGGAAGGGCACCGGGGAGCTGTTTTTT. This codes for CASSVARGKGTGELFF.

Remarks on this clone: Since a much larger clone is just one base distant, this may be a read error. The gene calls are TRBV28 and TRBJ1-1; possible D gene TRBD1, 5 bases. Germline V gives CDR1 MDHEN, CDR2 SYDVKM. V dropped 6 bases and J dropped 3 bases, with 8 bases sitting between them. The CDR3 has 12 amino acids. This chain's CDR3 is CASRGGYTEAFF. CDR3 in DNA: TGTGCCAGCAGGGGGGGTTACACTGAAGCTTTCTTT.

The CDR3, as DNA: TGTGCCAGCAGTGGCGCCGGGACCTTAGTCAAAAACATTCAGTACTTC. It encodes CASSGAGTLVKNIQYF. The V call is TRBV28, the J call TRBJ2-4; D tentatively reads TRBD1 or TRBD2 (5 bases each). V was clipped by 5 bases and J by 3 bases, with 17 bases between them. The CDR3 consists of 16 residues. Germline V gives CDR1 MDHEN, CDR2 SYDVKM.

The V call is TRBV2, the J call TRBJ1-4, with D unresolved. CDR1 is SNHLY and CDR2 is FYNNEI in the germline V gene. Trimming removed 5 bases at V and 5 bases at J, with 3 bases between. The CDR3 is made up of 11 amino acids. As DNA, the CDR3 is TGTGCCAGCAGTCGAAATGAAAAACTGTTTTTT. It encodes CASSRNEKLFF.

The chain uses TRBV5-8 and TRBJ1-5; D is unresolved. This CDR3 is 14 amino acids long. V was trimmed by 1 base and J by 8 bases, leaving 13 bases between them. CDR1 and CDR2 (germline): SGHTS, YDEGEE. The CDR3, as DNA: TGTGCCAGCAGCTTGCCCGTTAGAGTCAAGCCCCAGCATTTT. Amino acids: CASSLPVRVKPQHF.